This TCR beta chain emerged from a study of high-grade serous ovarian cancer treatment subgroups. Study context: On average, around 15,000 reads and thousands of unique TCR beta rearrangements were obtained per sample. Findings and caveats of the study: Higher neoantigen levels went with greater TCR clonal relatedness. These tumor repertoires lack spatial information from bulk sequencing.

J was trimmed by 7 bases and V by 5 bases; bases with no gene match: 15. CDR1 and CDR2 from the germline V gene are MDHEN and SYDVKM. The CDR3 extends over 17 amino acids. Assay used: immunoSEQ multiplex PCR; TCRdb lists only in-frame clones, some missing. The repertoire holds some 20,000 clones, about 75% seen once, with 5.5% to 7% in the top ten. The tumor samples were collected prior to definitive surgery or chemotherapy. Remarks on this clone: Its cognate antigen is unknown.

The receptor's source is a human donor with high-grade serous ovarian cancer. The sequenced sample was tumor tissue. The chain links TRBV28 to TRBJ2-1, with TRBD2 matching over 9 bases. The chain's CDR3 is CASSPPRGSGRLNEQFF. DNA of the CDR3: TGTGCCAGCAGTCCCCCCCGAGGAAGCGGGAGGTTGAATGAGCAGTTCTTC.